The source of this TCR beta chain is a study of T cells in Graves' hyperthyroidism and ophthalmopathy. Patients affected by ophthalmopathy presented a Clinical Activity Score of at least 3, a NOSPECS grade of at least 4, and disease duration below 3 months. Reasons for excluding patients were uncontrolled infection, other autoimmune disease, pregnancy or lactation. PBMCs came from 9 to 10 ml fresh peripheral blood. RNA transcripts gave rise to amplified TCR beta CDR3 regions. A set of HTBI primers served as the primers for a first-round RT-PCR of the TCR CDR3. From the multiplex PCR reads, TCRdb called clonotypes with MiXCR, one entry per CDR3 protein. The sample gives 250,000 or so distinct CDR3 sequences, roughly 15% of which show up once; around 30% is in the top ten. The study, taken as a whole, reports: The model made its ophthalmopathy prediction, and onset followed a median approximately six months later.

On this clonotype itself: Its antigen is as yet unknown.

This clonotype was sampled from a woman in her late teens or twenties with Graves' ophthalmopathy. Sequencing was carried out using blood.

Here the CDR3 reads CASRPRLAGRETQYF. The CDR3, as DNA: TGTGCCAGCAGACCCCGACTAGCGGGGAGGGAGACCCAGTACTTC. The chain recombines TRBV28 with TRBJ2-5; 11 nucleotides agree with TRBD2. CDR3 length equals 15 residues. Germline lookup yields CDR1 MDHEN and CDR2 SYDVKM. Germline trimming cut 6 bases from V and 5 bases from J; bases unmatched to any gene: 8.